The TCR beta chain described here comes from a study of cytomegalovirus exposure and HLA in healthy donors (dated by TCRdb to about 2017). Regarding the complete study: An earlier analysis of 587 of the donors reported 250 to 350 Gb of sequence data and 117 million unique TCR beta sequences obtained from approximately 180 million T cells. An early release that covered approximately 600 HLA-typed donors contained around 330 gigabases of sequencing data and about 93 million unique TCR sequences. The genetic ancestry cluster associated with self-reported Caucasian donors included 80% to 90% of the roughly 380 genotyped donors. The aim of the study was to test whether cataloging public T cell receptors could identify signatures of past pathogen exposure. The study profiled the T cell repertoires of 666 subjects by immunosequencing and related them to cytomegalovirus serostatus. In addition to the first cohort of roughly 670 subjects, a separate validation cohort of approximately 130 different subjects was used. To predict cytomegalovirus infection status, the study brought together high-throughput TCR immunosequencing, statistical association of individual TCRs with disease status, and machine learning. A later analysis re-analyzed previously published TCR beta repertoires from roughly 600 donors and added high-resolution HLA genotyping to study TCR occurrence patterns. Rather than using new phenotypic data, the later analysis identified candidate immune exposures from TCR beta sequences and from how often those sequences occurred across donors. To decide whether each TCR beta V gene segment behaved as functional or pseudogenic, an earlier analysis of several hundred of the donors relied on high-throughput TCR beta sequencing. Donor age, sex, ethnicity and CMV serostatus were collected together with the repertoire data. A later genetic analysis took genome-wide SNP genotypes for about 65% of the roughly 670 donors and used that subset as a discovery cohort. All discovery cohort repertoires had been generated using a single sequencing platform. Both class I and class II loci were covered by HLA typing, at four-digit resolution. Typing coverage differed by locus: A, B, C, DRB1 and DQB1 were typed in about 620-640 donors, DQA1 in around 500, DPA1 in some 610, and DPB1 in approximately 450. About five DR-DQ haplotypes were handled as single units for association and clustering because linkage in the cohort was strong. Among some 400 genotyped donors of the cohort, an average of about 240,000 unique TCR beta nucleotide sequences was sequenced per donor, of which about 19% were non-productive. Overall study results and their limits: The authors suggested that the approach could potentially be extended to other disease states and immunological phenotypes. A later analysis found that TCR association rates varied across HLA loci, with DRB1 alleles showing the most associated TCRs and HLA-C alleles the fewest. Roughly uniform sequencing depth across donors was assumed in presence/absence analyses, although this assumption may not hold. Some IMGT-functional V segments, including TRBV6-2 and TRBV6-3, could not be distinguished by the 87-base-pair reads and were therefore excluded. A later analysis reported that several top co-occurrence clusters appeared linked to parvovirus B19, influenza, CMV and Epstein-Barr virus. The classifier was reported to diagnose cytomegalovirus status with high specificity and sensitivity in both the original cohort and the validation cohort. Strong co-occurrence of HLA alleles, especially DR and DQ, made assigning TCR associations to individual alleles difficult. A total of 164 TCR beta chains were listed by the study as associated with cytomegalovirus. Correlated functional status among segregating V segments might be attributable to linkage disequilibrium, but an unknown experimental factor could not be ruled out. In an earlier analysis of 450 to 750 of the donors, most TCR beta V segments appeared in productive rearrangements about 90% or about 30% of the time, broadly matching IMGT annotations. In vitro tests confirmed that a few of the cytomegalovirus-associated TCR beta chains recognize cytomegalovirus antigens. In a later genetic analysis, a missense DCLRE1C variant was associated with V-gene and J-gene trimming of TCR beta chains, and the association was replicated in an independent cohort. In a later analysis, around 15,000 TCR beta sequences were associated with specific HLA alleles at a false discovery rate of 0.05. A cluster of highly shared sequence variants was judged likely to be a technical artifact of the sequencing pipeline. A further reported finding was that TCR beta sequences accurately predicted the HLA-A and HLA-B alleles for most subjects in the first cohort. Compared with equally common non-associated chains, HLA-associated TCR beta chains in a later analysis were more clonally expanded and had lower generation probabilities. Because HLA typing was unavailable for some donors at each locus, only the typed subset was used in association tests. In a later genetic analysis, fewer N-insertions in productive TCRs were reported among donors in an Asian-associated ancestry cluster than the roughly 670-donor mean. Most TCR sequences were seen in very few donors, while some public TCRs were found in many individuals. Most CMV-associated TCR beta chains appeared to be HLA-restricted in a later analysis, and the HLA associations seemed to be driven largely by CMV exposure. Because counts were too low, about 18 rarely observed V segments, including chromosome 9 orphons, were excluded from the earlier analysis of some 590 of the donors. Immune exposure information for the cohort was limited to CMV serostatus. Only TCR beta chains were sequenced in this cohort, and the absence of alpha or paired-chain data limited detectable features.

Measured from the cysteine to the phenylalanine, the CDR3 is 14 residues long. The CDR3 DNA has 42 bases and is translated from base 1. The germline V gene encodes CDR1 SGHAT and CDR2 FQNNGV. Cut back by 2 bases and 5 bases, the V and J ends lie 12 bases apart. The cohort consisted of 600 to 700 healthy bone marrow donors. All cohort members were sampled while nominally healthy, although unrecorded immune exposures were likely present. The donor tested CMV seronegative, placing the donor among the 350 or so seronegative members of the cohort. A peripheral blood sample was provided by each donor, and peripheral blood mononuclear cells were used for TCR beta sequencing. The Qiagen DNeasy Blood Extraction Kit was used to extract genomic DNA from the blood cell samples. Library preparation employed the immunoSEQ multiplex PCR assay. For the multiplex PCR, a mixture combining 60 forward primers for TCR Vbeta segments and 13 reverse primers for TCR Jbeta segments was used. The CDR3 region of rearranged TCR beta genes was amplified from genomic DNA by a multiplex PCR assay. The amplified TCR beta libraries were sequenced on the Illumina HiSeq System as 87-base-pair reads. Per the authors' processing: A later analysis tallied roughly 78 million unique TCR beta chains across the 666 repertoires, and approximately 12 million of those chains were shared by two or more donors. Raw reads were error-corrected and collapsed into unique sequences by a nearest-neighbor algorithm in which closely related sequences were merged to remove PCR and sequencing errors. To assign V, D and J gene segments, CDR3 sequences were aligned to IMGT reference sequences. Each retained sequence needed at least a six-nucleotide match to both a V gene segment and a J gene segment. Rearrangements were called productive when the CDR3 lacked stop codons and stayed in frame with V and J; all others were non-productive. Following IMGT convention, CDR3 was defined as the stretch from the second conserved V-encoded cysteine up to the conserved J-encoded phenylalanine. In an earlier analysis of some 550 of the donors, sequences lacking an unambiguous match to a single V gene segment were excluded. In an earlier analysis of 587 of the donors, V segments were called functional above 56.7% productive rearrangements and were called segregating when the between-donor standard deviation exceeded 5%. A statistical classification framework was developed to diagnose cytomegalovirus status using the catalog of TCR beta chain sequences. V and J gene assignment, in a later analysis, came from comparing TCR nucleotide sequences with IMGT/GENE-DB human TR gene sequences. The TCRdist pipeline was used in a later analysis to assign CDR3 sequences and most-parsimonious VDJ recombination scenarios. In a later analysis, each TCR beta chain was defined by its CDR3 amino acid sequence together with its V-gene family, and reads lacking a unique V-gene family were excluded. To address suspected cross-contamination and a sequencing artifact, a later analysis removed a few hundred highly shared, low-generation-probability nucleotide sequences. In a later analysis, a clonal expansion index for each public chain was calculated from normalized within-repertoire ranks of inferred template counts. In a later analysis, generation probabilities were computed using a VDJ recombination model fitted to out-of-frame rearrangements, and the results were checked against IGoR. Hypergeometric tests were used in a later analysis to score TCR-TCR, TCR-HLA and TCR-CMV co-occurrence, with a repertoire-size bias correction applied to the TCR pairs. In a later analysis, false discovery rates were estimated by permuting HLA or CMV assignments 20 times. A later analysis grouped co-occurring TCRs with DBSCAN, adding TCRdist sequence similarity when clustering within HLA-allele-positive subsets. For co-occurrence clustering, repertoires with fewer than 30,000 or more than 120,000 public chains were excluded, along with five repertoires with anomalous nucleotide sharing. Sourced from immuneACCESS, this table was stored by TCRdb with only in-frame sequences that have V and J called. A share of the clones is absent; for the studies checked, an unresolved V gene accounts for under half, and the remainder has no known explanation. V, J and clone size reflect that table, while D and trimming were determined from the DNA. For this sample, the table gives approximately 190,000 clones. The ten largest make up 6.5% of the sample.

As for this clone: The target of this receptor is not known.

The sequence is built from TRBV11-2 and TRBJ2-5; the D gene is possibly TRBD2, with 6 bases matching. The source of this sequence is a man aged 25-40 years in good health and CMV-seronegative. The sample was PBMCs. The CDR3: CASSLSLGGETQYF. In nucleotides, the sequence is TGTGCCAGCAGCTTATCTCTCGGGGGTGAGACCCAGTACTTC.